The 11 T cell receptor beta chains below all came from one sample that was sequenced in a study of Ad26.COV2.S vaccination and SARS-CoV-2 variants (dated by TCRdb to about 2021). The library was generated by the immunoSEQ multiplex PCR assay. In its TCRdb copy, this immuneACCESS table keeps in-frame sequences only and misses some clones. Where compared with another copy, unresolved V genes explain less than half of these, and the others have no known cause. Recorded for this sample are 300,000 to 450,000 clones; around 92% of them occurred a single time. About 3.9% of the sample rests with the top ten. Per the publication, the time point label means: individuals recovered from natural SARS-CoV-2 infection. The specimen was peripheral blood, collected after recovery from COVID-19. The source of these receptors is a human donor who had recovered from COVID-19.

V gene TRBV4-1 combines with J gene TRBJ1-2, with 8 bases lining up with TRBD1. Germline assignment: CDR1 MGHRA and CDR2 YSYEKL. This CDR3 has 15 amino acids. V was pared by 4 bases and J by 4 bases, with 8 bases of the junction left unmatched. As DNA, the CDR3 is TGCGCCAGCAGCCCTCTGGACAGGGTTAGCTATGGCTACACCTTC. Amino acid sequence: CASSPLDRVSYGYTF.

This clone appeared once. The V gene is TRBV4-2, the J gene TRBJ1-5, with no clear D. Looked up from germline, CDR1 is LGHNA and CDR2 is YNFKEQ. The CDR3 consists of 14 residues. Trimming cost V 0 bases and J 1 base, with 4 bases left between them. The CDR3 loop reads CASSQEGSNQPQHF. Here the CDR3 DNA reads TGTGCCAGCAGCCAAGAGGGCAGCAATCAGCCCCAGCATTTT.

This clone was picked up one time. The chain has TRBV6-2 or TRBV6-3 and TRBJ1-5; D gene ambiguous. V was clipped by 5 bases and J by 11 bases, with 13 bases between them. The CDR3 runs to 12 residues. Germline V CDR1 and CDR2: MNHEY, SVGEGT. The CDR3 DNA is TGTGCCAGCAGTCATAATAGGATCACCCAGCATTTT. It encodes CASSHNRITQHF.

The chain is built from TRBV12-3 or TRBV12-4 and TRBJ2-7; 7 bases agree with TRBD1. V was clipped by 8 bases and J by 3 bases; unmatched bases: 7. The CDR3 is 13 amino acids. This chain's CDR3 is CASGSTGFYEQYF. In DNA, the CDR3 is TGTGCCAGCGGTTCGACAGGGTTCTACGAGCAGTACTTC.

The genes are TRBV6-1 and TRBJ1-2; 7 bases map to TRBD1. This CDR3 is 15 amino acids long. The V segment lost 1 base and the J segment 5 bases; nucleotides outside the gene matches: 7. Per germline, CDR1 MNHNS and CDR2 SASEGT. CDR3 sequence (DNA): TGTGCCAGCAGTGAAGTTCACAACAGGGGTTATGGCTACACCTTC. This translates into CASSEVHNRGYGYTF.

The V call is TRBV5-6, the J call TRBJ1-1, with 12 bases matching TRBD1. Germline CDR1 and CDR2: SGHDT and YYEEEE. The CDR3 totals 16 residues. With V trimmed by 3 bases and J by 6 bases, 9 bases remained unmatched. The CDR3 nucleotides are TGTGCCAGCAGCTATGGGACAGGGGGCAGGAAGGCTGAAGCTTTCTTT. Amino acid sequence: CASSYGTGGRKAEAFF.

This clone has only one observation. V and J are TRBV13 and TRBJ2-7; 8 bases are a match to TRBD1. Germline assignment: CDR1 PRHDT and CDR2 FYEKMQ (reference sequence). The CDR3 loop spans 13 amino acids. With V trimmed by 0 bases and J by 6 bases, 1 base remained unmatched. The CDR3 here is CASSLGQGVEQYF. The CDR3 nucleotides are TGTGCCAGCAGCTTAGGACAGGGGGTCGAGCAGTACTTC.

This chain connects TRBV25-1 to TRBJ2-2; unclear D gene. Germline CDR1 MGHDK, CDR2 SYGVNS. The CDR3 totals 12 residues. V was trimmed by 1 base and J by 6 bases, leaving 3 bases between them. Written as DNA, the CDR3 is TGTGCCAGCAGTGAATTCTCCGGGGAGCTGTTTTTT. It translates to CASSEFSGELFF.

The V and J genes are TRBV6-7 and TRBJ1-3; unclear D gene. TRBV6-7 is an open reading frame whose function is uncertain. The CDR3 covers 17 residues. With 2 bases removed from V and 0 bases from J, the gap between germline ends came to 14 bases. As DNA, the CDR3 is TGTGCCAGCAGTTACCCTCCCACAGAACTCTCTGGAAACACCATATATTTT. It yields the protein CASSYPPTELSGNTIYF.

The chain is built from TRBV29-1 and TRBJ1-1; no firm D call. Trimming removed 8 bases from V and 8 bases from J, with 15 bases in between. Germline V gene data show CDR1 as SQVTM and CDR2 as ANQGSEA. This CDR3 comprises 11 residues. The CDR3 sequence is CSSGGYGEAFF. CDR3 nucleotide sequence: TGCAGCTCCGGCGGGTACGGCGAAGCTTTCTTT.

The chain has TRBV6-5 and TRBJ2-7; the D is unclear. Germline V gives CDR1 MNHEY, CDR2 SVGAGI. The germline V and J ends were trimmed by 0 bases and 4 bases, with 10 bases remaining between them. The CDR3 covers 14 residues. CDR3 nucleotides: TGTGCCAGCAGTTACTCGAATCCGGGTTACGAGCAGTACTTC. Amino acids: CASSYSNPGYEQYF.